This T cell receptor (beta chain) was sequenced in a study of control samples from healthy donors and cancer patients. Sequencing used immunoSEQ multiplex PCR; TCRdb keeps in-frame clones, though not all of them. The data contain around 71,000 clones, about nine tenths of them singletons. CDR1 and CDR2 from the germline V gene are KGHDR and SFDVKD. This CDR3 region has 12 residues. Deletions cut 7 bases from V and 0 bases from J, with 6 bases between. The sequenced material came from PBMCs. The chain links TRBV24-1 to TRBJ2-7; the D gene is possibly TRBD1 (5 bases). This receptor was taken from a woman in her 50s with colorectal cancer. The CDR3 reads CATRDNSYEQYF. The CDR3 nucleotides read TGTGCCACCAGGGACAACTCCTACGAGCAGTACTTC.